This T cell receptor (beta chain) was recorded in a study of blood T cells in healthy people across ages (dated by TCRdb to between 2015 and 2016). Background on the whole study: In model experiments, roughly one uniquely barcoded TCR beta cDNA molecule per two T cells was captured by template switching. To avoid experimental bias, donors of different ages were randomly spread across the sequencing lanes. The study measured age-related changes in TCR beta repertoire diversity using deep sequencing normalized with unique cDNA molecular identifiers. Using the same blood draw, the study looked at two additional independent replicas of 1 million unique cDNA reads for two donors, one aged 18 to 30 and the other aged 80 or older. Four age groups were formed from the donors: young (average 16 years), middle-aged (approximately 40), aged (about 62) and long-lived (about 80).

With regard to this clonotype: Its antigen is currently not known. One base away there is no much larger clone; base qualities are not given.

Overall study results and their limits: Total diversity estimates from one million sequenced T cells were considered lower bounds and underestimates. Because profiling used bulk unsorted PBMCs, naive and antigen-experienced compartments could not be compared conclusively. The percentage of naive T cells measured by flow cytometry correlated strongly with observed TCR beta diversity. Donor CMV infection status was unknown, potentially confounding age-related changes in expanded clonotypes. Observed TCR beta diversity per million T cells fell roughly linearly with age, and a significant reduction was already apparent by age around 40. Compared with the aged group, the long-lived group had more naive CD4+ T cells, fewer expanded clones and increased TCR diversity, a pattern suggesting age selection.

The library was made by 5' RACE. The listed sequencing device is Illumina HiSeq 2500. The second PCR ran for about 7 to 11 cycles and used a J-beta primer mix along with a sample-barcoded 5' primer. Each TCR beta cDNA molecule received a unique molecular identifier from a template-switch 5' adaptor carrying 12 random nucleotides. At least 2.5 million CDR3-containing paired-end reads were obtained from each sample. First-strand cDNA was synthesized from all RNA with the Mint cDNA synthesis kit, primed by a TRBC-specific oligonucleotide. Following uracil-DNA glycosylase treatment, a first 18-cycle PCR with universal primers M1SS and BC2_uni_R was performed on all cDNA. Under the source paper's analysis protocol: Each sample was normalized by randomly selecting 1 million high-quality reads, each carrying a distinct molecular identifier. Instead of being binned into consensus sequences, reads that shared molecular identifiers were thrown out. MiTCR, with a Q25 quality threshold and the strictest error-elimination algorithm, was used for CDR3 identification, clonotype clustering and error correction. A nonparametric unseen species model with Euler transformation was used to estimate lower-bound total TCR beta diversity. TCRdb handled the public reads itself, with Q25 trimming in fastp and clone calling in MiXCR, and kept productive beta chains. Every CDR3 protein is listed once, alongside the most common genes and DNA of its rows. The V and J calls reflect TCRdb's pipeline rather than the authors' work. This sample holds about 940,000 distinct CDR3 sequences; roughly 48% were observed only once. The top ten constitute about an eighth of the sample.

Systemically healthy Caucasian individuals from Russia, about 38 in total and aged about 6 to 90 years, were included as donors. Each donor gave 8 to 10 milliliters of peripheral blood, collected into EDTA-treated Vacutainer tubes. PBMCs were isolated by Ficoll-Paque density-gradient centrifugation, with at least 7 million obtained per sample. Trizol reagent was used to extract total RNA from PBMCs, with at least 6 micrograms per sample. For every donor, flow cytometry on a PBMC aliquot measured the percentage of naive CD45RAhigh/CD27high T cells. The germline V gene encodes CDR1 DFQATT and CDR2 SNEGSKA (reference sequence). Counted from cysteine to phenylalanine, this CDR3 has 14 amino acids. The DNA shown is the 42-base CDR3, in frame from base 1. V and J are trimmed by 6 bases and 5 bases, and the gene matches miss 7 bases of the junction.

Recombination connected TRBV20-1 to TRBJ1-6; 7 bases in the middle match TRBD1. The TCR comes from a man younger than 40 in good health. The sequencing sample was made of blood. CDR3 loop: CSAPGQRDNSPLHF. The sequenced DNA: TGCAGTGCACCGGGACAGCGGGATAATTCACCCCTCCACTTT.